This T cell receptor (beta chain) was retrieved from a study of T cell responses to AZD1222 COVID-19 vaccine. Regarding the study as a whole: Recipients of two AZD1222 doses showed rising Spike-specific TCR breadth and depth. Only a handful of AZD1222 recipients, roughly 6 in all, had baseline seropositivity.

The CDR3 is 15 residues long. Germline lookup yields CDR1 SNHLY and CDR2 FYNNEI. The J segment lost 4 bases and the V segment lost 4 bases, leaving 4 bases of the junction unmatched. Whether given at about 4 or about 12 weeks, second doses were pooled. Generated by immunoSEQ multiplex PCR, the TCRdb table keeps only in-frame clones and is missing some. The sample has over 90,000 clones, around 90% seen once. Comments on this clone: Its matching antigen is unknown.

The sequence derives from an adult who received the AZD1222 COVID-19 vaccine. The chain carries TRBV2 and TRBJ1-5, with 10 bases that match TRBD1. The material was peripheral blood, obtained 28 days after the second AZD1222 dose. This CDR3 is CASSAGTGANQPQHF. The DNA for the CDR3 is TGTGCCAGCAGTGCAGGGACAGGGGCTAATCAGCCCCAGCATTTT. Combining the CDR3 with reference TRBV2 and TRBJ1-5 gives the whole variable domain EPEVTQTPSHQVTQMGQEVILRCVPISNHLYFYWYRQILGQKVEFLVSFYNNEISEKSEIFDDQFSVERPDGSNFTLKIRSTKLEDSAMYFCASSAGTGANQPQHFGDGTRLSIL.